The next 28 T cell receptor beta chains were all read from a single sample in a study of blood T cell repertoires in COVID-19. The assay was immunoSEQ multiplex PCR, and TCRdb's table has in-frame clones only and misses some. The sample shows about 140,000 clones, less than 80% of them seen only once. The specimen sequenced was peripheral blood. These receptors all stem from a woman aged 80 or older with active or convalescent COVID-19.

The V and J genes are TRBV28 and TRBJ1-5; tentative D call: TRBD1 (5 bases). The CDR3 spans 14 residues. Germline V lookup: CDR1 MDHEN, CDR2 SYDVKM. V shed 3 bases and J shed 6 bases, with 12 bases lying between them. The CDR3 is CASSFVGAGQPQHF. The CDR3 DNA reads as TGTGCCAGCAGTTTTGTAGGGGCCGGTCAGCCCCAGCATTTT.

The gene calls are TRBV5-6 and TRBJ1-4; 7 bases map to TRBD1. Germline V gene lookup returns CDR1 SGHDT and CDR2 YYEEEE. The CDR3 sequence is 14 residues long. V dropped 1 base and J dropped 5; count of bases not matched to a gene: 2. CDR3 coding DNA: TGTGCCAGCAGCTTGCAGGGGGGAAATGAAAAACTGTTTTTT. This codes for CASSLQGGNEKLFF.

In this sample, this clone turned up a few times. This chain links TRBV12-3 or TRBV12-4 with TRBJ1-5; a possible D gene is TRBD1 (6 bases). The germline V and J ends were trimmed by 6 bases and 2 bases, with 8 bases remaining between them. The CDR3 consists of 13 residues. The CDR3 loop reads CASSRTGNQPQHF. The CDR3 region has the DNA TGTGCCAGCAGCCGGACAGGCAATCAGCCCCAGCATTTT.

The chain joins TRBV30 to TRBJ1-3; 8 bases match TRBD1. V lost 4 bases and J lost 0; bases outside the gene matches: 8. The CDR3 is made up of 16 amino acids. CDR1 and CDR2 (germline): GTSNPN, SVGIG (reference sequence). The CDR3 sequence is CAWIRDRSVSGNTIYF. The DNA of the CDR3 is TGTGCCTGGATCCGGGACAGGTCAGTCTCTGGAAACACCATATATTTT. Using reference TRBV30 and TRBJ1-3 for the parts outside the CDR3, the full variable domain is SQTIHQWPATLVQPVGSPLSLECTVEGTSNPNLYWYRQAAGRGLQLLFYSVGIGQISSEVPQNLSASRPQDRQFILSSKKLLLSDSGFYLCAWIRDRSVSGNTIYFGEGSWLTVV.

The chain is built from TRBV12-3 or TRBV12-4 and TRBJ1-2; D is uncertain. Trimming shortened V by 2 bases and J by 8 bases, and 12 bases separated the two germline ends. The CDR3 runs to 13 residues. This CDR3 is CASSLSRGDGYTF. The CDR3 DNA sequence: TGTGCCAGCAGTTTATCGCGGGGAGACGGCTACACCTTC.

The chain carries TRBV15 and TRBJ2-1; TRBD2 is a possible D gene (6 bases). The CDR3 runs to 12 residues. Per the germline V gene, CDR1 is LNHNV and CDR2 is YYDKDF (reference sequence). V was clipped by 1 base and J by 15 bases, with 13 bases between them. CDR3 region: CATSRGLGGPFF. For the CDR3, the DNA is TGTGCCACCAGCAGAGGACTAGGCGGTCCGTTCTTC.

The chain uses TRBV30 and TRBJ1-2, with 7 bases fitting TRBD1. From germline, CDR1 is GTSNPN and CDR2 SVGIG (reference sequence). The V gene end was trimmed by 1 base and the J gene end by 8 bases; junction bases not matched to a gene: 7. This CDR3 has 13 amino acids. The CDR3 sequence is CAWSGTGVIGYTF. As DNA, the CDR3 is TGTGCCTGGAGTGGAACAGGGGTAATCGGCTACACCTTC.

The rearrangement uses TRBV18 and TRBJ1-2; 8 bases map to TRBD1. This CDR3 has 13 amino acids. V dropped 3 bases and J dropped 4; count of bases not matched to a gene: 1. Germline values: CDR1 KGHSH, CDR2 LQKENI. This CDR3 is CASSPGTGYGYTF. CDR3 nucleotide sequence: TGTGCCAGCTCACCCGGGACAGGCTATGGCTACACCTTC.

The chain employs TRBV7-9 and TRBJ1-2, with D perhaps TRBD1 (6 bases). Looked up from germline, CDR1 is SEHNR and CDR2 is FQNEAQ (reference sequence). The CDR3 extends over 14 amino acids. The ends were cut back, 3 bases at V and 7 bases at J, with 15 bases in the middle. The CDR3, as DNA: TGTGCCAGCAGCTTTGGACAGTCTCATCGTGGCTACACCTTC. Translating it yields CASSFGQSHRGYTF.

This clone was counted a single time. This chain connects TRBV7-9 to TRBJ1-1; D unresolved. V dropped 5 bases and J dropped 6 bases, with 13 bases sitting between them. The CDR3 has 13 amino acids. Germline CDR1 and CDR2: SEHNR and FQNEAQ (reference sequence). CDR3 protein: CASSREERAEAFF. As DNA, the CDR3 is TGTGCCAGCAGCCGCGAGGAGAGGGCTGAAGCTTTCTTT.

The chain is built from TRBV6-2 or TRBV6-3 and TRBJ2-1, with TRBD1 matching over 9 bases. CDR3 length: 16 residues. After removal of 6 bases from V and 4 bases from J, the junction contained 10 bases not matched to a gene. The germline V gene has CDR1 MNHEY and CDR2 SVGEGT. CDR3 bases: TGTGCCAGCAGACCTACCGGGACAGGGCAATACAATGAGCAGTTCTTC. It codes for CASRPTGTGQYNEQFF.

This chain links TRBV9 with TRBJ2-7; 7 bases line up with TRBD2. CDR1 and CDR2 (germline): SGDLS, YYNGEE. Trimming cost V 4 bases and J 2 bases; bases outside gene matches: 6. There are 14 residues in the CDR3. The CDR3 DNA follows: TGTGCCAGCAGCCCTCGGGGAGGGACCTACGAGCAGTACTTC. Its protein is CASSPRGGTYEQYF. Full variable domain (missing parts from reference TRBV9 and TRBJ2-7): DSGVTQTPKHLITATGQRVTLRCSPRSGDLSVYWYQQSLDQGLQFLIQYYNGEERAKGNILERFSAQQFPDLHSELNLSSLELGDSALYFCASSPRGGTYEQYFGPGTRLTVT.

V and J are TRBV3-1 (or the pseudogene TRBV3-2) and TRBJ2-1; 15 nucleotides match TRBD2. CDR1 and CDR2 (germline): LGHDT, YNNKEL (reference sequence). The V gene end was trimmed by 4 bases and the J gene end by 12 bases; junction bases not matched to a gene: 16. The CDR3 is 18 amino acids. This chain's CDR3 is CASSRNLGGLAGGAAQFF. CDR3 DNA: TGTGCCAGCAGCCGAAATCTCGGAGGACTAGCGGGGGGGGCCGCGCAGTTCTTC.

V and J are TRBV3-1 (or the pseudogene TRBV3-2) and TRBJ1-3; TRBD1 might be the D (6 bases). V was trimmed by 1 base and J by 1 base, leaving 11 bases between them. Germline assignment: CDR1 LGHDT and CDR2 YNNKEL (reference sequence). The CDR3 has 16 amino acids. The CDR3, as DNA: TGTGCCAGCAGCCAAGTTCACAGGGCGTCTGGAAACACCATATATTTT. Translating gives CASSQVHRASGNTIYF.

CDR3 region: CASPQFWRGKYVGEQFF. The CDR3 bases are TGTGCCAGCCCCCAGTTTTGGCGGGGGAAATACGTTGGTGAGCAGTTCTTC. The gene calls are TRBV25-1 and TRBJ2-1; TRBD2 agrees at 7 bases. CDR3 size: 17 residues. The germline gives CDR1 MGHDK, CDR2 SYGVNS. J gave up 9 bases and V 8 bases, and 22 bases lay outside the gene matches.

The genes are TRBV18 and TRBJ2-1, with a tentative D call TRBD1 (7 bases). V lost 6 bases, J lost 7 bases, and 13 bases lay in between. The CDR3 loop spans 13 amino acids. The germline gives CDR1 KGHSH, CDR2 LQKENI. The chain's CDR3 is CASSAGQINEQFF. CDR3 sequence (DNA): TGTGCCAGCTCGGCGGGACAGATTAATGAGCAGTTCTTC. Together with reference TRBV18 and TRBJ2-1, the CDR3 gives the full variable domain: NAGVMQNPRHLVRRRGQEARLRCSPMKGHSHVYWYRQLPEEGLKFMVYLQKENIIDESGMPKERFSAEFPKEGPSILRIQQVVRGDSAAYFCASSAGQINEQFFGPGTRLTVL.

This chain links TRBV18 with TRBJ1-3, with a possible D match to TRBD1 (5 bases). CDR1 and CDR2 (germline): KGHSH, LQKENI. This CDR3 has 19 residues. V shed 2 bases and J shed 0 bases, with 20 bases lying between them. CDR3 sequence reads: CASSPSWSTETTSGNTIYF. The DNA of the CDR3 is TGTGCCAGCTCACCATCGTGGTCGACAGAAACCACCTCTGGAAACACCATATATTTT. The whole variable domain, remainder taken from reference TRBV18 and TRBJ1-3, is NAGVMQNPRHLVRRRGQEARLRCSPMKGHSHVYWYRQLPEEGLKFMVYLQKENIIDESGMPKERFSAEFPKEGPSILRIQQVVRGDSAAYFCASSPSWSTETTSGNTIYFGEGSWLTVV.

J is TRBJ1-1 and V is TRBV2; no clear D gene. Germline-derived CDR1 and CDR2 are SNHLY and FYNNEI. V was shortened by 3 bases and J by 1 base, with 9 bases between the two germline ends. This CDR3 spans 14 amino acids. This chain's CDR3 is CASSDRFGNTEAFF. The CDR3, as DNA: TGTGCCAGCAGTGACAGGTTCGGGAACACTGAAGCTTTCTTT.

The rearrangement links TRBV7-2 to TRBJ1-4; 7 bases fit TRBD1. CDR3 size: 14 residues. CDR1 and CDR2 from the germline V gene are SGHTA and FQGNSA. Losses at the gene ends were 3 bases for V and 7 bases for J; bases not matched to a gene: 5. The CDR3 nucleotides read TGTGCCAGCAGCTTTGGACAGGTCCGTGAAAAACTGTTTTTT. Translation: CASSFGQVREKLFF.

The chain recombines TRBV10-3 with TRBJ1-1; possible D gene TRBD1, 5 bases. CDR3 length equals 13 residues. Per the germline V gene, CDR1 is ENHRY and CDR2 is SYGVKD. V was clipped by 6 bases and J by 0 bases, with 8 bases between them. Here the CDR3 reads CAIRGEVNTEAFF. The CDR3 DNA reads TGTGCCATCAGGGGGGAGGTGAACACTGAAGCTTTCTTT.

The rearrangement uses TRBV7-9 and TRBJ1-3, with D tentatively TRBD1 (5 bases). Germline assignment: CDR1 SEHNR and CDR2 FQNEAQ (reference sequence). V was trimmed by 4 bases and J by 2 bases, leaving 18 bases between them. The CDR3 length is 17 residues. CDR3: CASSWVAHGAPGNTIYF. In DNA, the CDR3 is TGTGCCAGCAGCTGGGTGGCTCATGGGGCTCCTGGAAACACCATATATTTT.

The CDR3 sequence is CASSIGTPGTEAFF. In DNA form, the CDR3 reads TGTGCCAGTAGTATAGGGACCCCGGGAACTGAAGCTTTCTTT. The chain is built from TRBV19 and TRBJ1-1; D gene ambiguous. Per germline, CDR1 LNHDA and CDR2 SQIVND (reference sequence). The CDR3 extends over 14 amino acids. V was cut by 1 base and J by 5 bases, with 11 bases left in between. Supplemented by reference TRBV19 and TRBJ1-1, the full variable domain reads DGGITQSPKYLFRKEGQNVTLSCEQNLNHDAMYWYRQDPGQGLRLIYYSQIVNDFQKGDIAEGYSVSREKKESFPLTVTSAQKNPTAFYLCASSIGTPGTEAFFGQGTRLTVV.

This clone was seen a handful of times. This chain uses TRBV6-1 with TRBJ2-2; 10 positions match TRBD2. The germline gives CDR1 MNHNS, CDR2 SASEGT. This CDR3 has 16 amino acids. V dropped 3 bases and J dropped 8; count of bases not matched to a gene: 9. In DNA, the CDR3 is TGTGCCAGCAGTGACCTAGCGGGGGTCCGTCGGGGGGAGCTGTTTTTT. Amino acid sequence: CASSDLAGVRRGELFF.

This clone was seen at least ten times. The chain employs TRBV7-8 and TRBJ1-3; D is unclear. The CDR3 totals 16 residues. Germline V gene data show CDR1 as SGHVS and CDR2 as FQNEAQ. Trimming left V 0 bases short and J 7 bases short, with 16 bases between. CDR3 sequence (DNA): TGTGCCAGCAGCTTAGCGTTTCCGGGGATCGGGAACACCATATATTTT. Translation gives CASSLAFPGIGNTIYF.

V gene TRBV5-1 combines with J gene TRBJ1-2, with a weak D call TRBD1 (5 bases). Per germline, CDR1 SGHRS and CDR2 YFSETQ. The CDR3 runs 13 residues. Trimming cost V 0 bases and J 10 bases, with 13 bases left between them. The chain's CDR3 is CASSLGQGISYTF. For the CDR3, the DNA is TGCGCCAGCAGCTTGGGTCAGGGCATATCCTACACCTTC.

This clone appeared a single time. The V and J genes are TRBV29-1 and TRBJ1-2; D is perhaps TRBD1 (6 bases). The CDR3 is 13 amino acids. Germline assignment: CDR1 SQVTM and CDR2 ANQGSEA. V was pared by 8 bases and J by 7 bases, with 20 bases between. CDR3 sequence: CSSRDTDLAGYTF. The CDR3 DNA sequence: TGCAGCTCCCGGGACACGGACCTGGCTGGCTACACCTTC.

The genes are TRBV4-2 and TRBJ1-2, with D unresolved. Germline V gene data show CDR1 as LGHNA and CDR2 as YNFKEQ. V was clipped by 0 bases and J by 2 bases, with 7 bases between them. The CDR3 is made up of 14 amino acids. The CDR3 DNA reads as TGTGCCAGCAGCCAAGATAACAGCAACTATGGCTACACCTTC. Translating gives CASSQDNSNYGYTF.

The gene calls are TRBV19 and TRBJ1-1, with D tentatively TRBD1 (6 bases). Germline V gene lookup returns CDR1 LNHDA and CDR2 SQIVND (reference sequence). Trimming took 2 bases from V and 0 from J, leaving 16 bases between them. The CDR3 consists of 17 residues. For the CDR3, the DNA is TGTGCCAGTAGTATATTTAAGGGGACATACATGAACACTGAAGCTTTCTTT. It yields the protein CASSIFKGTYMNTEAFF.